This passage covers 29 T cell receptor beta chains from one sample sequenced in a study of CD8 T cells in Susac syndrome. Reverse transcription of roughly 0.5 to 1 ug RNA was performed with random hexamers. Each CDR3 protein is one row after TCRdb ran MiXCR on the immunoSEQ multiplex PCR reads. The sample shows over 95,000 distinct CDR3 sequences, 92% of them seen only once. Sequenced material: CD8+ T cells from PBMCs. Source of these receptors: a human donor in good health.

This clonotype showed up just a few times. The rearrangement uses TRBV6-5 and TRBJ2-7; a possible D gene is TRBD1 (5 bases). This CDR3 is built from 14 residues. Trimming shortened V by 4 bases and J by 2 bases, and 12 bases separated the two germline ends. The V gene's germline CDR1 is MNHEY and CDR2 SVGAGI. The CDR3 reads CASSSGSGAYEQYF. In DNA form, the CDR3 reads TGTGCCAGCAGTTCAGGGTCCGGCGCCTACGAGCAGTACTTC.

The V gene is TRBV19, the J gene TRBJ1-5; 11 nucleotides line up with TRBD1. Germline loops: CDR1 LNHDA, CDR2 SQIVND (reference sequence). This CDR3 comprises 15 residues. V trimming: 4 bases; J trimming: 6 bases; junction bases outside the gene matches: 5. Written as DNA, the CDR3 is TGTGCCAGTAGTACGCCGGGACAGGGGGGTCAGCCCCAGCATTTT. Residues: CASSTPGQGGQPQHF.

J is TRBJ2-3 and V is TRBV7-9, with a weak D call TRBD2 (5 bases). V lost 4 bases and J 2 bases, leaving 16 bases between the germline ends. Germline CDR1 reads SEHNR; CDR2 reads FQNEAQ (reference sequence). The CDR3 totals 16 residues. The CDR3 is CASSSRGPADTDTQYF. The CDR3 DNA sequence: TGTGCCAGCAGCTCCCGAGGGCCCGCCGACACAGATACGCAGTATTTT. The variable domain in full, completed from reference TRBV7-9 and TRBJ2-3, reads DTGVSQNPRHKITKRGQNVTFRCDPISEHNRLYWYRQTLGQGPEFLTYFQNEAQLEKSRLLSDRFSAERPKGSFSTLEIQRTEQGDSAMYLCASSSRGPADTDTQYFGPGTRLTVL.

The chain combines TRBV3-1 with TRBJ2-2; 14 nucleotides agree with TRBD2. V trimming: 4 bases; J trimming: 6 bases; junction bases outside the gene matches: 1. There are 15 residues in the CDR3. Germline CDR1 and CDR2: LGHDT and YNNKEL (reference sequence). The CDR3 protein is CASSLGLAGAGELFF. CDR3 in DNA: TGTGCCAGCAGCCTGGGACTAGCGGGAGCCGGGGAGCTGTTTTTT.

The gene calls are TRBV7-9 and TRBJ1-6; TRBD1 is a possible D gene (5 bases). The CDR3 runs 15 residues. V shed 0 bases and J shed 10 bases, with 13 bases lying between them. From germline, CDR1 is SEHNR and CDR2 FQNEAQ (reference sequence). The chain's CDR3 is CASSLASGGRSPLHF. The CDR3 nucleotides read TGTGCCAGCAGCTTAGCGTCGGGGGGTCGCTCACCCCTCCACTTT.

This clonotype was counted once. The V and J genes are TRBV30 and TRBJ1-1; no firm D call. V lost 0 bases and J 2 bases, leaving 7 bases between the germline ends. Germline loops: CDR1 GTSNPN, CDR2 SVGIG (reference sequence). CDR3 length: 13 residues. The CDR3 sequence is CAWSVVGNTEAFF. The CDR3 DNA reads TGTGCCTGGAGTGTTGTGGGAAACACTGAAGCTTTCTTT.

The chain couples TRBV4-3 to TRBJ2-1, with TRBD2 as a possible D gene (5 bases). The CDR3 sequence is 14 residues long. The V and J ends lost 0 bases and 6 bases respectively, with 9 bases between them. Germline CDR1 is LGHNA and CDR2 is YSLEER. CDR3 residues: CASSQERAGNEQFF. In nucleotides, the CDR3 is TGCGCCAGCAGCCAAGAGCGGGCCGGCAATGAGCAGTTCTTC.

This chain joins TRBV5-1 and TRBJ2-3; 8 nucleotides agree with TRBD1. The CDR3 length is 16 residues. V trimming: 4 bases; J trimming: 5 bases; junction bases outside the gene matches: 12. Germline assignment: CDR1 SGHRS and CDR2 YFSETQ. CDR3 amino acids: CASSLGDQGAGDTQYF. The CDR3 DNA sequence: TGCGCCAGCAGCCTGGGAGACCAGGGGGCGGGAGATACGCAGTATTTT. Variable domain in full (rest from reference TRBV5-1 and TRBJ2-3): KAGVTQTPRYLIKTRGQQVTLSCSPISGHRSVSWYQQTPGQGLQFLFEYFSETQRNKGNFPGRFSGRQFSNSRSEMNVSTLELGDSALYLCASSLGDQGAGDTQYFGPGTRLTVL.

The chain has TRBV7-2 and TRBJ1-2; the match to TRBD1 covers 7 bases. With 5 bases clipped from V and 7 bases from J, the junction kept 10 bases outside the gene matches. CDR3 length equals 14 residues. Germline CDR1 SGHTA, CDR2 FQGNSA. CDR3 coding DNA: TGTGCCAGCAGCGGGGACAGAAGGGAGGCTGGCTACACCTTC. Translation: CASSGDRREAGYTF.

The J gene is TRBJ2-3, the V gene TRBV11-2; tentatively, D is TRBD2 (6 bases). Germline assignment: CDR1 SGHAT and CDR2 FQNNGV. The CDR3 extends over 15 amino acids. V gave up 2 bases and J gave up 3 bases, with 12 bases separating them. DNA for the CDR3: TGTGCCAGCAGCTTATTCGGGAGAGATACAGATACGCAGTATTTT. This codes for CASSLFGRDTDTQYF.

The CDR3 protein is CASSSSGTEGGYTF. The CDR3 bases are TGTGCCAGCAGTTCCTCCGGGACAGAAGGAGGCTACACCTTC. The gene calls are TRBV27 and TRBJ1-2, with TRBD1 identical over 7 bases. In germline, CDR1 is MNHEY, CDR2 SMNVEV (reference sequence). Trimming took 4 bases from V and 8 from J; bases not matched to a gene: 10. The CDR3 consists of 14 residues.

The gene calls are TRBV11-1 and TRBJ1-2, with a possible D match to TRBD1 (6 bases). Per germline, CDR1 SGHAT and CDR2 FQDESV (reference sequence). Trimming took 4 bases from V and 7 from J, leaving 13 bases between them. CDR3 length: 13 residues. This CDR3 is CASSSQGTGGYTF. In DNA, the CDR3 is TGTGCCAGCAGCTCACAGGGTACTGGTGGCTACACCTTC.

DNA for the CDR3: TGTGCCAGCAGCCAATCCCTAAGCCAGTTCTTC. Encoded protein: CASSQSLSQFF. V gene TRBV3-1 combines with J gene TRBJ2-1; D is uncertain. Germline-derived CDR1 and CDR2 are LGHDT and YNNKEL (reference sequence). V dropped 2 bases and J dropped 13 bases, with 9 bases sitting between them. There are 11 residues in the CDR3.

V usage is TRBV6-5 and J usage is TRBJ1-1; 7 nucleotides align to TRBD1. Germline V lookup: CDR1 MNHEY, CDR2 SVGAGI. After removal of 0 bases from V and 0 bases from J, the junction contained 1 base not matched to a gene. CDR3 length equals 15 residues. CDR3: CASSYSGTVNTEAFF. As DNA, the CDR3 is TGTGCCAGCAGTTACTCTGGGACAGTGAACACTGAAGCTTTCTTT.

The J gene is TRBJ2-3, the V gene TRBV6-2 or TRBV6-3; D not resolved. Germline loops: CDR1 MNHEY, CDR2 SVGEGT. This CDR3 comprises 15 residues. Trimming took off 2 bases at V and 4 bases at J, with 13 bases between the two ends. CDR3 sequence: CASSYIGSGPDTQYF. The CDR3 coding sequence is TGTGCCAGCAGTTACATTGGGTCGGGTCCAGATACGCAGTATTTT.

Only one count was recorded for this clonotype. The V call is TRBV5-6, the J call TRBJ1-2; TRBD1 might be the D (5 bases). The CDR3 extends over 12 amino acids. CDR1 and CDR2 from the germline V gene are SGHDT and YYEEEE. V shed 4 bases and J shed 5 bases, with 9 bases lying between them. Here the CDR3 reads CASSAGAYGYTF. The CDR3 bases are TGTGCCAGCAGCGCCGGGGCGTATGGCTACACCTTC.

This clonotype has just one count. This sequence joins TRBV29-1 and TRBJ1-2, with D possibly being TRBD1 (5 bases). Trimming removed 2 bases from V and 3 bases from J, with 13 bases in between. The germline gives CDR1 SQVTM, CDR2 ANQGSEA. The CDR3 spans 14 residues. CDR3 bases: TGCAGCGTTGAAAGGGGACGAACACACTATGGCTACACCTTC. Amino acids: CSVERGRTHYGYTF.

V and J are TRBV6-1 and TRBJ1-6; D uncertain. In germline, CDR1 is MNHNS, CDR2 SASEGT. Trimming stripped 7 bases from V and 7 bases from J, with 14 bases between. The CDR3 has 14 amino acids. The CDR3 nucleotides are TGTGCCAGCACTATCGGGCAGGAGAATTCACCCCTCCACTTT. Translating gives CASTIGQENSPLHF.

This clonotype has more than one count but fewer than ten. The V and J genes are TRBV29-1 and TRBJ1-1; D is undetermined. Trimming pared 4 bases from V and 2 bases from J, leaving 2 bases between. The CDR3 spans 10 residues. Germline V lookup: CDR1 SQVTM, CDR2 ANQGSEA. CDR3 sequence reads: CSVANTEAFF. The CDR3 bases are TGCAGCGTTGCCAACACTGAAGCTTTCTTT.

This chain uses TRBV9 with TRBJ1-5; TRBD1 is a possible D gene (5 bases). The CDR3 covers 14 residues. With 3 bases removed from V and 3 bases from J, the gap between germline ends came to 10 bases. Looked up from germline, CDR1 is SGDLS and CDR2 is YYNGEE. DNA for the CDR3: TGTGCCAGCAGCGGAACAGGTACCAATCAGCCCCAGCATTTT. This translates into CASSGTGTNQPQHF.

The gene calls are TRBV7-2 and TRBJ2-1, with TRBD2 identical over 7 bases. Germline CDR1 SGHTA, CDR2 FQGNSA. The V segment lost 8 bases and the J segment 5 bases; nucleotides outside the gene matches: 6. The CDR3 loop spans 13 amino acids. This CDR3 reads CASGREFDNEQFF. As DNA, the CDR3 is TGTGCCAGCGGGCGGGAGTTCGACAATGAGCAGTTCTTC.

The J gene is TRBJ2-7, the V gene TRBV12-3 or TRBV12-4, with D unclear. With 2 bases removed from V and 4 bases from J, the gap between germline ends came to 9 bases. The CDR3 has 13 amino acids. The DNA of the CDR3 is TGTGCCAGCAGTTTAAGGATCCTTTACGAGCAGTACTTC. It specifies CASSLRILYEQYF.

The chain has TRBV20-1 and TRBJ2-1, with TRBD2 matching over 12 bases. In germline, CDR1 is DFQATT, CDR2 SNEGSKA (reference sequence). The J segment lost 8 bases and the V segment lost 0 bases, leaving 5 bases of the junction unmatched. This CDR3 is 15 amino acids long. CDR3 sequence (DNA): TGCAGTGCTAGAGAATGGACTAGCGGGGAGTATGAGCAGTTCTTC. Translation: CSAREWTSGEYEQFF.

CDR3: CASTLVGFTGELFF. In DNA, the CDR3 is TGTGCCAGCACTCTAGTAGGTTTCACCGGGGAGCTGTTTTTT. The chain is built from TRBV6-5 and TRBJ2-2; the D is unclear. CDR1 and CDR2 from the germline V gene are MNHEY and SVGAGI. The CDR3 has 14 residues. Trimming cost V 7 bases and J 4 bases, with 13 bases left between them.

The chain has TRBV9 and TRBJ2-1; 9 nucleotides agree with TRBD2. This CDR3 comprises 16 residues. CDR1 SGDLS and CDR2 YYNGEE come from the germline V gene. J lost 7 bases, V lost 4 bases, and 12 bases had no gene match. The CDR3 is CASSPHRAGGRNEQFF. The CDR3, as DNA: TGTGCCAGCAGCCCCCATCGGGCGGGGGGGCGTAATGAGCAGTTCTTC.

CDR3 loop: CASKRGAGANVLTF. DNA for the CDR3: TGTGCCAGCAAAAGGGGTGCCGGGGCCAACGTCCTGACTTTC. The gene calls are TRBV27 and TRBJ2-6; maybe TRBD1 (5 bases). The CDR3 has 14 amino acids. The germline V gene encodes CDR1 MNHEY and CDR2 SMNVEV (reference sequence). The germline V and J ends were trimmed by 7 bases and 4 bases, with 11 bases remaining between them.

The rearrangement joins TRBV6-6 to TRBJ1-1, with 10 bases fitting TRBD1. The germline V gene has CDR1 MNHNY and CDR2 SVGAGI (reference sequence). CDR3 size: 15 residues. V was pared by 10 bases and J by 2 bases, with 10 bases of the junction left unmatched. The DNA for the CDR3 is TGTGCCATTAACAGACAGGGGGCTTTTAACACTGAAGCTTTCTTT. Encoded protein: CAINRQGAFNTEAFF.

This rearrangement joins TRBV20-1 to TRBJ2-7; tentatively, D is TRBD2 (6 bases). Germline lookup yields CDR1 DFQATT and CDR2 SNEGSKA (reference sequence). The CDR3 totals 14 residues. V was shortened by 3 bases and J by 3 bases, with 15 bases between the two germline ends. The CDR3 loop is CSARNQGGHYEQYF. CDR3 sequence (DNA): TGCAGTGCTAGGAACCAGGGAGGCCACTACGAGCAGTACTTC.

The chain uses TRBV4-1 and TRBJ2-3, with a possible D match to TRBD2 (5 bases). Germline values: CDR1 MGHRA, CDR2 YSYEKL. The CDR3 has 17 amino acids. Trimming took off 0 bases at V and 2 bases at J, with 15 bases between the two ends. Here the CDR3 reads CASSQERTGVNTDTQYF. In nucleotides, the CDR3 is TGCGCCAGCAGCCAAGAGAGGACCGGGGTCAACACAGATACGCAGTATTTT.